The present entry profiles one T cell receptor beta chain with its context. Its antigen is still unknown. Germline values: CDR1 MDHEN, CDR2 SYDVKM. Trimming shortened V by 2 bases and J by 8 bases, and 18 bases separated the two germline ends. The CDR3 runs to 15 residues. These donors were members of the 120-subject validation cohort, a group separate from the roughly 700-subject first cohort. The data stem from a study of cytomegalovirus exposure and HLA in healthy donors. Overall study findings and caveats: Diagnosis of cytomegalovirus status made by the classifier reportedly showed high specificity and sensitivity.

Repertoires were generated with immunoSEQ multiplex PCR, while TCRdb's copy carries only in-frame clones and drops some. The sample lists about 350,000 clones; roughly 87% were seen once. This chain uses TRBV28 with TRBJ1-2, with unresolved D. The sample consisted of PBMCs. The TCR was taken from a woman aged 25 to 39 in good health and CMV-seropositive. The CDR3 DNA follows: TGTGCCAGCAGTTTAGTTTCCGGCCTCGCCCTCGGCTACACCTTC. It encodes CASSLVSGLALGYTF.